The T cell receptor (beta chain) described here comes from a study of CD4 T cells in relation to SARS-CoV-2 and coronaviruses. The overall study: Median patient age was roughly 35 years, spanning 21 to 72 years. The HLA restriction of the shared crossreactive spike epitopes was mapped.

Remarks on this clone: The antigen is undetermined.

Repertoires were generated with immunoSEQ multiplex PCR, while TCRdb's copy carries only in-frame clones and drops some. The data hold tens of thousands of clones, with approximately 85% observed a single time. Overall study results and limits: Approximately 65% of donors had memory CD4+ clonotypes crossrecognizing SARS-CoV-2 and common cold coronavirus spike. No donor gave both pre-pandemic and post-infection samples.

Material for sequencing was memory CD4+ T cells from PBMCs. This receptor was taken from an adult with COVID-19.

The CDR3 sequence is CASSPGGSGSPYEQYF. In DNA, the CDR3 is TGTGCCAGCAGCCCAGGGGGGTCAGGGTCCCCCTACGAGCAGTACTTC. The genes are TRBV28 and TRBJ2-7, with D perhaps matching TRBD1 (7 bases). Germline assignment: CDR1 MDHEN and CDR2 SYDVKM. V lost 6 bases to trimming and J lost 2 bases, with 20 bases between them. The CDR3 is 16 amino acids.